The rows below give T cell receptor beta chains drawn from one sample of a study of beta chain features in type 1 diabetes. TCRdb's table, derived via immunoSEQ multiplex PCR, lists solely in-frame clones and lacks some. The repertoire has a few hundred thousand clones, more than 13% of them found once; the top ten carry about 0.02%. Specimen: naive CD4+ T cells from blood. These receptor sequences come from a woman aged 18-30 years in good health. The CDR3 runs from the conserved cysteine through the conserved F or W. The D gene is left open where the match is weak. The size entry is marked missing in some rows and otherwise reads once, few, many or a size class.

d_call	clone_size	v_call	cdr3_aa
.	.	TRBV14	CASSQSLPSTDTQYF
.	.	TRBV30	CAWTRRTEAFF
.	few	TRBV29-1	CSADDTGGHTEAFF
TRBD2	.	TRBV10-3	CAIWGGGRSYEQYF
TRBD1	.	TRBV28	CASSARTGIQTQYF
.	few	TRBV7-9	CASSVHRENTEAFF
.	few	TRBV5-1	CASSLVPGETQYF
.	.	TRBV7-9	CASSFWGGNQPQHF
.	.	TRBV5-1	CASTQIEGDTQYF
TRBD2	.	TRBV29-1	CSVEGLASGSNNEQFF
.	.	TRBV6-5	CASSREATPMNEQFF
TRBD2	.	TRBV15	CATSRGHSGSSSTDTQYF
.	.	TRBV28	CASSPAYEQYF
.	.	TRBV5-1	CASSFLSDNNNEQFF
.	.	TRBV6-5	CASSHRTSGANVLTF
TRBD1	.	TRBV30	CACTGQGSRNTIYF
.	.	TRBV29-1	CSAGGGVGAYNEQFF
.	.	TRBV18	CASSPGQTEAFF